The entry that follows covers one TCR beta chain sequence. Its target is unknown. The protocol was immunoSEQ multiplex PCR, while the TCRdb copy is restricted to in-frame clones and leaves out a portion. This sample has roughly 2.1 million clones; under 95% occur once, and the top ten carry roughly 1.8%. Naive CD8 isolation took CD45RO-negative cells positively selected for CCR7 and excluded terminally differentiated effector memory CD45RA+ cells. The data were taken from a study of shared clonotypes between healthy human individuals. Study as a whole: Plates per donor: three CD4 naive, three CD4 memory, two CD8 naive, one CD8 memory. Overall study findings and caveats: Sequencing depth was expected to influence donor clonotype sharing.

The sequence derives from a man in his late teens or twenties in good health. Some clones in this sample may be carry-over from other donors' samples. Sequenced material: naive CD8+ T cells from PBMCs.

CDR3 nucleotides: TGTGCCAGCAGCCTGGGGAACGGGGCGACCTACGAGCAGTACTTC. It encodes CASSLGNGATYEQYF. The chain carries TRBV7-2 and TRBJ2-7; D is tentatively TRBD1 or TRBD2 (5 bases each). V was clipped by 5 bases and J by 2 bases, with 16 bases between them. Per the germline V gene, CDR1 is SGHTA and CDR2 is FQGNSA. This CDR3 is built from 15 residues.